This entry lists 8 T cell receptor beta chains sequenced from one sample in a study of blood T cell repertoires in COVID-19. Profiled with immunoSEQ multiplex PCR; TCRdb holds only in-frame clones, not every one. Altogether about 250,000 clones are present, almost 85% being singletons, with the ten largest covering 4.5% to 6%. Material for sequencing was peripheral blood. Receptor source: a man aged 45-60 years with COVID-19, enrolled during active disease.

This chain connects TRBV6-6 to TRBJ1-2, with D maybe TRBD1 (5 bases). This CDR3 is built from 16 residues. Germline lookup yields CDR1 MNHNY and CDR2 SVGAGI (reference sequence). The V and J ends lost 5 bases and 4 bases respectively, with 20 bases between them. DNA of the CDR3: TGTGCCAGCAGTCTCCCCCCGGGGGATAGGCCCTATGGCTACACCTTC. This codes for CASSLPPGDRPYGYTF.

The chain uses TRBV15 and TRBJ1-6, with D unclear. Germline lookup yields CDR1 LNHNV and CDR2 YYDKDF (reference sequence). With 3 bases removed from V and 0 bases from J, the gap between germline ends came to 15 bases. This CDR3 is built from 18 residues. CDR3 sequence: CATSSRDPAPSYNSPLHF. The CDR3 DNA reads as TGTGCCACCAGCAGCCGGGATCCGGCCCCCTCCTATAATTCACCCCTCCACTTT.

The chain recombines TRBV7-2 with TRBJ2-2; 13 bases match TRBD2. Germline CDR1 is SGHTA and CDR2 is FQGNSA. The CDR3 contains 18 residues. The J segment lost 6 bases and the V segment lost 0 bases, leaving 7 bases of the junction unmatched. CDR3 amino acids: CASSLARLAGGGAGELFF. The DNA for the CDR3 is TGTGCCAGCAGCTTAGCGCGACTAGCGGGGGGCGGCGCCGGGGAGCTGTTTTTT.

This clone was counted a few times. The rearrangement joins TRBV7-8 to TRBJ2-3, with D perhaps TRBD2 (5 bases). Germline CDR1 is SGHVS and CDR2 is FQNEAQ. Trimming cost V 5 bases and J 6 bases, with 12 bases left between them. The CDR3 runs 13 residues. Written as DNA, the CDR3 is TGTGCCAGCAGCCCGGGGAACCGGGATACGCAGTATTTT. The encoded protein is CASSPGNRDTQYF. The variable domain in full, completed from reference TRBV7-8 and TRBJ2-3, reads GAGVSQSPRYKVAKRGQDVALRCDPISGHVSLFWYQQALGQGPEFLTYFQNEAQLDKSGLPSDRFFAERPEGSVSTLKIQRTQQEDSAVYLCASSPGNRDTQYFGPGTRLTVL.

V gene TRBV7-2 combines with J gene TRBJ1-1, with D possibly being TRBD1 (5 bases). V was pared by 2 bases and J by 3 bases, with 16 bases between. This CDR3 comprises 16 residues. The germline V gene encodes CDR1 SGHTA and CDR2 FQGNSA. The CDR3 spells CASSLSQRAGDTEAFF. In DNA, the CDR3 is TGTGCCAGCAGCTTATCCCAGAGGGCGGGGGACACTGAAGCTTTCTTT.

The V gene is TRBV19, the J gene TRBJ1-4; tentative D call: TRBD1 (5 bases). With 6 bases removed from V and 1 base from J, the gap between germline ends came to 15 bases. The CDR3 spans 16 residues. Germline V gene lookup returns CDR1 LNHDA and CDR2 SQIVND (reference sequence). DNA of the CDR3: TGTGCCAGTAGCCCCCGCGGGGGATTAACTAATGAAAAACTGTTTTTT. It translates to CASSPRGGLTNEKLFF. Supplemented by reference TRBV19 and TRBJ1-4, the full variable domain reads DGGITQSPKYLFRKEGQNVTLSCEQNLNHDAMYWYRQDPGQGLRLIYYSQIVNDFQKGDIAEGYSVSREKKESFPLTVTSAQKNPTAFYLCASSPRGGLTNEKLFFGSGTQLSVL.

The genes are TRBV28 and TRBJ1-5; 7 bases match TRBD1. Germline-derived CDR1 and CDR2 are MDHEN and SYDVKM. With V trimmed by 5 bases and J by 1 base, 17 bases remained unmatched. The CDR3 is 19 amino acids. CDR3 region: CASSPFLSTGRVSNQPQHF. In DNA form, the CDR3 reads TGTGCCAGCAGTCCTTTTCTTTCGACAGGGCGGGTGAGCAATCAGCCCCAGCATTTT.

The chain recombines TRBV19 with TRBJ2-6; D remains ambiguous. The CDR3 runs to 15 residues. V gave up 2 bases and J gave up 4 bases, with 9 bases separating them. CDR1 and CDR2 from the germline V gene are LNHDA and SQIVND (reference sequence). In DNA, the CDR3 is TGTGCCAGTAGTATAAGTTACTTGGGGGCCAACGTCCTGACTTTC. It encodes CASSISYLGANVLTF.